The 4 T cell receptor beta chains listed next were all sequenced from one sample in a study of shared clonotypes between healthy human individuals (dated by TCRdb to 2018 to 2020). Receptor libraries were prepared by the immunoSEQ multiplex PCR assay. TCRdb stores this immuneACCESS table with in-frame sequences only. Part of the clones is absent; in the studies checked, under half of the shortfall reflects unresolved V genes, and no reason is known for the rest. The sample table shows approximately 1.5 million clones, and about 98.5% are seen once. Together, the top ten hold around 0.33% of the sample. The source material was naive CD4+ T cells sorted from blood. The sample's cell subset or site label, decoded: CD45RA+ positively selected. These receptors all come from a young man in good health.

The V and J genes are TRBV19 and TRBJ1-3; D is uncertain. CDR3 size: 14 residues. The V and J ends lost 4 bases and 4 bases respectively, with 11 bases between them. Germline CDR1 reads LNHDA; CDR2 reads SQIVND (reference sequence). The CDR3 protein is CASSRGSSGNTIYF. The CDR3 region has the DNA TGTGCCAGTAGTAGAGGGTCATCCGGAAACACCATATATTTT.

The chain carries TRBV5-1 and TRBJ2-7, with 10 bases aligning to TRBD1. This CDR3 region has 15 residues. Germline lookup yields CDR1 SGHRS and CDR2 YFSETQ. Trimming removed 4 bases from V and 6 bases from J; junction bases left unmatched: 10. CDR3 residues: CASSSRQGAIGEQYF. CDR3 bases: TGCGCCAGCAGCAGTAGACAGGGGGCAATTGGCGAGCAGTACTTC.

This chain uses TRBV2 with TRBJ2-3; D is possibly TRBD2 (6 bases). Germline loops: CDR1 SNHLY, CDR2 FYNNEI. Trimming took 4 bases from V and 3 from J, leaving 17 bases between them. This CDR3 comprises 16 residues. Written as DNA, the CDR3 is TGTGCCAGCAGTGGCGGGGTGGCCGGGGGTACAGATACGCAGTATTTT. Translated: CASSGGVAGGTDTQYF.

J is TRBJ2-6 and V is TRBV25-1, with TRBD1 identical over 11 bases. The germline V gene has CDR1 MGHDK and CDR2 SYGVNS. CDR3 size: 17 residues. V dropped 7 bases and J dropped 0; count of bases not matched to a gene: 5. CDR3 bases: TGTGCCAGCATCGCCGGGACAGGGGGCTCTGGGGCCAACGTCCTGACTTTC. Its translation is CASIAGTGGSGANVLTF.